The sequence of this T cell receptor (beta chain) was determined in a study of T-cell memory formation after mild COVID-19. Study results and limitations: Several responding clones turned up in pre-infection memory, indicating that cross-reactive memory may have taken part.

This clonotype showed up just a few times. Its antigen is not known. TCRdb processed the 5' RACE reads anew with MiXCR; each CDR3 protein has one entry. The repertoire consists of almost 350,000 distinct CDR3 sequences, with approximately 22% occurring once and the leading ten covering around 20%. Trimming pared 2 bases from V and 5 bases from J, leaving 12 bases between. Per the germline V gene, CDR1 is SEHNR and CDR2 is FQNEAQ (reference sequence). The CDR3 spans 14 residues. The sequence came from a man aged 18 to 35 who had mild COVID-19 (a few samples of this study predate the infection). Cell type and time point are not known. Sequenced input: PBMCs or a T cell subset sorted from them (not recorded which). The chain links TRBV7-9 to TRBJ1-1; no definite D call. The CDR3 nucleotides read TGTGCCAGCAGCTTACCCTCTCGGCGGACTGAAGCTTTCTTT. Translated: CASSLPSRRTEAFF.